Given below is one T cell receptor (beta chain) in context. V was clipped by 3 bases and J by 2 bases; unmatched bases: 4. The CDR3 length is 16 residues. Germline CDR1 and CDR2: KGHDR and SFDVKD. This specimen comes from a study of blood T cell repertoires in COVID-19. In the original analysis: Amplifying reference gene primers gave estimates of nucleated cell counts. The table came from immunoSEQ multiplex PCR; TCRdb's copy has only in-frame clones and leaves some out. The DNA gave D and trimming, while V, J and clone size come from that table. This table holds approximately 190,000 clones, under 90% found once.

Material: peripheral blood. This chain uses TRBV24-1 with TRBJ2-3; 10 nucleotides line up with TRBD2. This receptor was taken from a man aged 25-45 years with active or convalescent COVID-19. The CDR3 protein is CATSDRSGRTTDTQYF. The CDR3 bases are TGTGCCACCAGTGATCGTAGCGGGAGGACCACAGATACGCAGTATTTT.